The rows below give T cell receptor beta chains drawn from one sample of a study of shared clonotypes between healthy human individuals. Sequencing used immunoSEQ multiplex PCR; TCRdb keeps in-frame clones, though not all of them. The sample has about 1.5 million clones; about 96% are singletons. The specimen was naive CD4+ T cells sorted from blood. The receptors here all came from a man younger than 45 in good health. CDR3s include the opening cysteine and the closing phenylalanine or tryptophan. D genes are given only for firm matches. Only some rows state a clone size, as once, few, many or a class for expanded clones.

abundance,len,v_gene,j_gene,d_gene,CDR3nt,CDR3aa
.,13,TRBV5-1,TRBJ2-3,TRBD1,TGCGCCAGCGGACAGGGATCCACAGATACGCAGTATTTT,CASGQGSTDTQYF
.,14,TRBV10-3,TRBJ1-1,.,TGTGCCATCAGTGAGAAGGGATGGAACACTGAAGCTTTCTTT,CAISEKGWNTEAFF
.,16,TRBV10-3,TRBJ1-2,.,TGTGCCATCAGTGAGTCGGATGGGGGGCGTAGGTCTGGCTACACCTTC,CAISESDGGRRSGYTF
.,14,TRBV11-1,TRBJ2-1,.,TGTGCCAGCAGCTTAAGAGACACCTACAATGAGCAGTTCTTC,CASSLRDTYNEQFF
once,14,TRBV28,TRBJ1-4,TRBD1,TGTGCCAGCAGTCACGGACAGGGTAATGAAAAACTGTTTTTT,CASSHGQGNEKLFF
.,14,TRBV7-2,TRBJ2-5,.,TGTGCCAGCAGCTTAGGAGGGGTTCAAGAGACCCAGTACTTC,CASSLGGVQETQYF
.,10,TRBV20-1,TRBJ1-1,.,TGCAGTGCTAGGGGTACTGAAGCTTTCTTT,CSARGTEAFF
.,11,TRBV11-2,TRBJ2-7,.,TGTGCCAGCAGCTGGCTGGGCGAGCAGTACTTC,CASSWLGEQYF
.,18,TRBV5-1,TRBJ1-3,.,TGCGCCAGCAGCCAGTGGGAACTGGGCCGAGGAGGGGGAAACACCATATATTTT,CASSQWELGRGGGNTIYF
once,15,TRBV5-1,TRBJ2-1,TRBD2,TGCGCCAGCAATCGGCTAGCGGGCTCCTACAATGAGCAGTTCTTC,CASNRLAGSYNEQFF
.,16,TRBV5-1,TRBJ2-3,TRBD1,TGCGCCAGCAGCTTGGCCTTAGGACAGGGGTCAGATACGCAGTATTTT,CASSLALGQGSDTQYF
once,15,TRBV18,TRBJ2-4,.,TGTGCCAGCTCACCACCGGGACAAGCCAAAAACATTCAGTACTTC,CASSPPGQAKNIQYF
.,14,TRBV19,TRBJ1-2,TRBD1,TGTGCCAGTATAAAGGAGACAGGGAGTGGTGGCTACACCTTC,CASIKETGSGGYTF
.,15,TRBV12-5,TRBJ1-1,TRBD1,TGTGCTAGTGGTTTGGGAGAAGACAGGGACACTGAAGCTTTCTTT,CASGLGEDRDTEAFF
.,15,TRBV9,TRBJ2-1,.,TGTGCCAGCAGCGTCGGACCTAGCGCCTACAATGAGCAGTTCTTC,CASSVGPSAYNEQFF
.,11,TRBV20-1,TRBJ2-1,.,TGCAGTGCTAGTAGCAGGAATGAGCAGTTCTTC,CSASSRNEQFF
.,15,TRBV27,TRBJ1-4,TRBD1,TGTGCCAGCAGTTTAATTAGGGGGCGCGACGAAAAACTGTTTTTT,CASSLIRGRDEKLFF
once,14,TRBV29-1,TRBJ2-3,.,TGCAGCGTTGTTACGGGTTTCATCACAGATACGCAGTATTTT,CSVVTGFITDTQYF
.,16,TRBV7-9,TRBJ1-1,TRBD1,TGTGCCAGCAGCCCGATGAAGGGGGCGTTGAACACTGAAGCTTTCTTT,CASSPMKGALNTEAFF
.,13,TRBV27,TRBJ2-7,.,TGTGCCAGCAGTGCGCAACTATCCTACGAGCAGTACTTC,CASSAQLSYEQYF
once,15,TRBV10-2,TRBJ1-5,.,TGCGCCAGCAGTCCTACAGGGTTTGACAATCAGCCCCAGCATTTT,CASSPTGFDNQPQHF
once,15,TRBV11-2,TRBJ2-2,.,TGTGCCAGCAGCTTACGACCATCGAACACCGGGGAGCTGTTTTTT,CASSLRPSNTGELFF
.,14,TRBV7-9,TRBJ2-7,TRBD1,TGTGCCAGCAGCCTCAGGACAGGTCTCTACGAGCAGTACTTC,CASSLRTGLYEQYF
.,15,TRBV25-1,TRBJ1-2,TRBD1,TGTGCCAGCAGTGAATCCGACAGGGGGCGTGATGGCTACACCTTC,CASSESDRGRDGYTF
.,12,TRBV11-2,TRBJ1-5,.,TGTGCCAGCAGCCCCGCCCAACAGCCCCAGCATTTT,CASSPAQQPQHF
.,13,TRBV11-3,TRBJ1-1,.,TGTGCCAGCAGCTTTGGACAGTACACTGAAGCTTTCTTT,CASSFGQYTEAFF